A selection of T cell receptor beta chains follows, all from one sample in a study of T-cell memory formation after mild COVID-19. TCRdb fed the 5' RACE reads into MiXCR, producing one record per CDR3 protein. The table lists hundreds of thousands of distinct CDR3 sequences, just under 20% of them singletons. Source material: PBMCs or a T cell subset sorted from them (not recorded which). These receptors originate from a man aged 18 to 35 who had mild COVID-19 (a few samples of this study predate the infection). Cell type and time point are not known. Each CDR3 is given with its conserved first and last residue. The D gene is left open where the match is weak. The size of a clone is reported for some rows only, either as once, few or many, or as a class for expanded clones.

j_call d_call clone_size v_call cdr3_aa cdr3_nt
TRBJ1-4 TRBD1 few TRBV7-2 CASSVRTGSNEKLFF TGTGCCAGCAGCGTGAGGACAGGGAGTAACGAAAAACTGTTTTTT
TRBJ1-5 NA few TRBV28 CASRETDQPQHF TGTGCCAGCCGGGAAACAGATCAGCCCCAGCATTTT
TRBJ2-2 TRBD1 many TRBV24-1 CATSDSGQGTGELFF TGTGCCACCAGTGATTCGGGACAGGGTACCGGGGAGCTGTTTTTT
TRBJ1-6 TRBD1 NA TRBV7-6 CASSRQGLGSPLHF TGTGCCAGCAGCCGACAGGGTCTCGGTTCACCCCTCCACTTT
TRBJ1-4 NA few TRBV12-3/TRBV12-4 CASSLRGFGDEKLFF TGTGCCAGCAGTCTCCGGGGCTTCGGGGATGAAAAACTGTTTTTT
TRBJ2-7 TRBD1 few TRBV12-3/TRBV12-4 CASSLVGQGFYEQYF TGTGCCAGCAGTTTAGTGGGACAGGGCTTCTACGAGCAGTACTTC
TRBJ1-5 NA NA TRBV5-1 CASSEDGNSYQPQHF TGCGCCAGCAGCGAGGACGGGAATAGTTATCAGCCCCAGCATTTT
TRBJ2-7 NA NA TRBV20-1 CSAKDFSYEQYF TGCAGTGCTAAAGATTTCTCCTACGAGCAGTACTTC
TRBJ2-5 NA NA TRBV6-1 CASSEVLAETQYF TGTGCCAGCAGTGAAGTGTTGGCGGAGACCCAGTACTTC
TRBJ1-5 NA few TRBV12-3/TRBV12-4 CASSLFGDRDQPQHF TGTGCCAGCAGTTTGTTTGGGGACCGCGATCAGCCCCAGCATTTT
TRBJ1-2 NA few TRBV7-2 CASSLDIYYGYTF TGTGCCAGCAGCTTAGACATCTACTATGGCTACACCTTC
TRBJ2-1 TRBD2 NA TRBV7-9 CASSWGLAGGDEQFF TGTGCCAGCAGCTGGGGACTAGCGGGGGGAGATGAGCAGTTCTTC
TRBJ2-3 TRBD2 NA TRBV20-1 CSARDKRGITDTQYF TGCAGTGCTAGAGACAAGCGGGGCATCACAGATACGCAGTATTTT
TRBJ1-1 NA NA TRBV7-9 CASSLSVGGEAFF TGTGCCAGCAGCCTCAGTGTAGGAGGTGAAGCTTTCTTT
TRBJ2-5 NA NA TRBV20-1 CSARSSAGPGETQYF TGCAGTGCTAGGTCCTCAGCGGGCCCGGGGGAGACCCAGTACTTC
TRBJ1-2 NA NA TRBV19 CASSSSDRLATGYTF TGTGCCAGTAGTTCTTCCGACAGGCTGGCTACTGGCTACACCTTC
TRBJ2-5 NA few TRBV6-2/TRBV6-3 CASSYIQETQYF TGTGCCAGCAGTTACATCCAAGAGACCCAGTACTTC
TRBJ1-1 NA NA TRBV20-1 CSARDPQGSTEAFF TGCAGTGCTAGAGATCCCCAGGGGAGCACTGAAGCTTTCTTT
TRBJ1-2 NA few TRBV12-3/TRBV12-4 CASGGGNYGYTF TGTGCCAGCGGGGGCGGTAACTATGGCTACACCTTC
TRBJ1-2 NA NA TRBV5-5 CASGRGGPGYGYTF TGTGCCAGCGGAAGGGGGGGGCCTGGCTATGGCTACACCTTC
TRBJ1-1 NA NA TRBV7-9 CASASEGPGPTEAFF TGTGCCAGCGCGTCCGAGGGGCCAGGGCCCACTGAAGCTTTCTTT
TRBJ2-1 TRBD2 NA TRBV27 CASSFRGDYNEQFF TGTGCCAGCAGTTTTCGGGGGGACTACAATGAGCAGTTCTTC
TRBJ2-3 TRBD1 NA TRBV7-2 CASSKRGTGVPDTQYF TGTGCCAGCAGCAAACGTGGGACAGGGGTACCAGATACGCAGTATTTT
TRBJ2-3 TRBD2 few TRBV4-1 CASSSGSGGSRDTQYF TGCGCCAGCAGCTCTGGTAGCGGGGGGTCCAGAGATACGCAGTATTTT
TRBJ2-6 NA few TRBV5-1 CASSPLGLSGANVLTF TGCGCCAGCAGCCCCCTAGGTCTTTCTGGGGCCAACGTCCTGACTTTC
TRBJ2-2 NA few TRBV10-3 CAISKNTGELFF TGTGCCATCAGCAAGAACACCGGGGAGCTGTTTTTT
TRBJ2-5 NA few TRBV7-9 CASETRLSEETQYF TGTGCCTCCGAGACACGCCTGTCCGAAGAGACCCAGTACTTC
TRBJ1-1 NA NA TRBV7-2 CASSAYQGNTEAFF TGTGCCAGCAGCGCCTACCAGGGGAACACTGAAGCTTTCTTT
TRBJ2-3 NA few TRBV28 CASSFGGMSTDTQYF TGTGCCAGCAGTTTTGGGGGGATGAGCACAGATACGCAGTATTTT
TRBJ2-5 NA many TRBV23-1 CASSPGFPQETQYF TGCGCCAGCAGCCCCGGCTTCCCGCAAGAGACCCAGTACTTC
TRBJ2-5 TRBD2 few TRBV10-3 CAISLTGLAGKETQYF TGTGCCATCAGTCTGACCGGACTAGCGGGAAAAGAGACCCAGTACTTC
TRBJ2-1 NA NA TRBV5-5 CASSFSRLTSSYNEQFF TGTGCCAGCAGCTTTAGTAGATTGACTAGCTCCTACAATGAGCAGTTCTTC